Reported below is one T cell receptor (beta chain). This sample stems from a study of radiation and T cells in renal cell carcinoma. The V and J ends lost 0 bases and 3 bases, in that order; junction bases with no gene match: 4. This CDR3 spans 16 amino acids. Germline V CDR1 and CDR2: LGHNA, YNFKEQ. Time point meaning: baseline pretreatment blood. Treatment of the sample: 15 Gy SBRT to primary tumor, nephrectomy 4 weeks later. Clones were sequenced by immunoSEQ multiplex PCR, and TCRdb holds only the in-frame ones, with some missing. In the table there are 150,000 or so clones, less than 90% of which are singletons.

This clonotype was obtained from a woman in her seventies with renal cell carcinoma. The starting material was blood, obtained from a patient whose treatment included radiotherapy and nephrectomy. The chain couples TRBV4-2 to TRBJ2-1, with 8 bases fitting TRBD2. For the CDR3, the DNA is TGTGCCAGCAGCCAAGATATGGCGGGGGGCTACAATGAGCAGTTCTTC. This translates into CASSQDMAGGYNEQFF.